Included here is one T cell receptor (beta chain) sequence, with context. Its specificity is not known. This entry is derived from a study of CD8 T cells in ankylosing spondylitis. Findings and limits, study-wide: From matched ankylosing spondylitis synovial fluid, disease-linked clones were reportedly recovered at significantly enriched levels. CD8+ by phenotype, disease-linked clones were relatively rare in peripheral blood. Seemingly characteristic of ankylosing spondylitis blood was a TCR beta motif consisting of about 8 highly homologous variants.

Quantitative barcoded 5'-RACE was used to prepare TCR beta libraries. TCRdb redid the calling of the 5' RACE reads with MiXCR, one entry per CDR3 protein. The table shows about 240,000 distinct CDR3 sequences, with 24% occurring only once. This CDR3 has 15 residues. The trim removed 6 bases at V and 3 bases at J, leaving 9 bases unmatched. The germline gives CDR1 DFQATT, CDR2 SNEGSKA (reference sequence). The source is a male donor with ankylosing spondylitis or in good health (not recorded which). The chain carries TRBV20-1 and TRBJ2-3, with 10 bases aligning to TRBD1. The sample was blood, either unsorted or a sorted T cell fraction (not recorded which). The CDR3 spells CSALPWTGGTDTQYF. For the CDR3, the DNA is TGCAGTGCCCTGCCATGGACAGGGGGGACAGATACGCAGTATTTT.